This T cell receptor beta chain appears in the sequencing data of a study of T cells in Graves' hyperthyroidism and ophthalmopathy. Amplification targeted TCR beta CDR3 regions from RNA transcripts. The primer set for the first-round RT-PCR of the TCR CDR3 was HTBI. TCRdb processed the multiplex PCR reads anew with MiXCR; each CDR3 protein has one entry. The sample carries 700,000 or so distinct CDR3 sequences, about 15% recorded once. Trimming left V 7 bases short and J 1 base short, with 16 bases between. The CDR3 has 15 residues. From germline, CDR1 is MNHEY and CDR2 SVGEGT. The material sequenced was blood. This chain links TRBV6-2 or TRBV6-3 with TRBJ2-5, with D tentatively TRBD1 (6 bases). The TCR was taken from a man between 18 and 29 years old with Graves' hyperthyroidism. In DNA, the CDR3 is TGTGCCAGCACCCCCCCCCGACAGGTCCAAGAGACCCAGTACTTC. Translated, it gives CASTPPRQVQETQYF.